The next 21 T cell receptor beta chains were all read from a single sample in a study of siplizumab effects on memory and regulatory T cells (dated by TCRdb to about 2019). Library generation was performed with the immunoSEQ multiplex PCR assay. This is the immuneACCESS table as TCRdb keeps it, with only in-frame sequences that have V and J called. A part of the clones is gone; compared with another copy, unresolved V genes explain less than half, and the rest is unexplained. The sample table lists over 85,000 clones, around 97% of them with a count of one. The leading ten clones occupy around 0.03% of the sample. Sequencing used naive CD4+ T cells sorted from blood. In the paper's terms, the cell subset or site label means: unstimulated naive T cells. These receptor sequences come from a human donor in good health.

This chain joins TRBV28 and TRBJ1-2; 8 positions match TRBD1. Germline CDR1 MDHEN, CDR2 SYDVKM. The junction had 5 bases not matched to a gene; V was cut back by 4 bases and J by 4 bases. The CDR3 length is 14 residues. CDR3 loop: CASSSQGQVYGYTF. The CDR3 nucleotides are TGTGCCAGCAGTTCACAGGGACAGGTCTATGGCTACACCTTC.

V usage is TRBV7-9 and J usage is TRBJ1-6; D is unresolved. Germline V gene sequence: CDR1 SEHNR, CDR2 FQNEAQ (reference sequence). Trimming cost V 1 base and J 5 bases, with 15 bases left between them. The CDR3 is 17 residues long. CDR3 in amino acids: CASSLGMRGSDNSPLHF. The CDR3, as DNA: TGTGCCAGCAGCTTAGGAATGCGGGGATCAGATAATTCACCCCTCCACTTT.

In DNA, the CDR3 is TGTGCCAGCAGTGCAGGATTCAATCAGCCCCAGCATTTT. It specifies CASSAGFNQPQHF. The V and J genes are TRBV6-5 and TRBJ1-5, with D unclear. Germline-derived CDR1 and CDR2 are MNHEY and SVGAGI. Trimming stripped 5 bases from V and 3 bases from J, with 8 bases between. The CDR3 is 13 residues long.

This clone was picked up one time. The chain recombines TRBV11-1 with TRBJ2-1; weak D call: TRBD2 (5 bases). The V end was cut by 2 bases, the J end by 3 bases, with 14 bases between. The CDR3 has 16 residues. Germline assignment: CDR1 SGHAT and CDR2 FQDESV (reference sequence). In DNA form, the CDR3 reads TGTGCCAGCAGCTTAACCGGGGTGCCCATCTACAATGAGCAGTTCTTC. It specifies CASSLTGVPIYNEQFF. The entire variable domain, with the rest obtained from reference TRBV11-1 and TRBJ2-1, is as follows: EAEVAQSPRYKITEKSQAVAFWCDPISGHATLYWYRQILGQGPELLVQFQDESVVDDSQLPKDRFSAERLKGVDSTLKIQPAELGDSAMYLCASSLTGVPIYNEQFFGPGTRLTVL.

The chain links TRBV28 to TRBJ1-2; the D gene is possibly TRBD1 (6 bases). Germline CDR1 reads MDHEN; CDR2 reads SYDVKM. Trimming shortened V by 2 bases and J by 2 bases, and 12 bases separated the two germline ends. The CDR3 has 15 amino acids. The CDR3 is CASSLKSTGNYGYTF. The CDR3 DNA is TGTGCCAGCAGTTTAAAATCAACAGGGAACTATGGCTACACCTTC.

This clone appeared a single time. This chain joins TRBV27 and TRBJ2-2; D is possibly TRBD2 (7 bases). Germline V CDR1 and CDR2: MNHEY, SMNVEV (reference sequence). This CDR3 region has 12 residues. V dropped 6 bases and J dropped 9 bases, with 11 bases sitting between them. The CDR3 loop is CASRGGGRELFF. The CDR3 region has the DNA TGTGCCAGCAGAGGGGGGGGGCGGGAGCTGTTTTTT.

In DNA, the CDR3 is TGTGCCAGCAGTCTTCGGACAGGACAGTACTTC. It translates to CASSLRTGQYF. The J gene is TRBJ2-7, the V gene TRBV28, with TRBD1 matching 7 bases. Trimming removed 5 bases from V and 10 bases from J; junction bases left unmatched: 5. CDR1 and CDR2 from the germline V gene are MDHEN and SYDVKM. There are 11 residues in the CDR3. Supplemented by reference TRBV28 and TRBJ2-7, the full variable domain reads DVKVTQSSRYLVKRTGEKVFLECVQDMDHENMFWYRQDPGLGLRLIYFSYDVKMKEKGDIPEGYSVSREKKERFSLILESASTNQTSMYLCASSLRTGQYFGPGTRLTVT.

The V call is TRBV2, the J call TRBJ2-3; D is perhaps TRBD1 (5 bases). V was shortened by 4 bases and J by 4 bases, with 9 bases between the two germline ends. In germline, CDR1 is SNHLY, CDR2 FYNNEI. The CDR3 totals 13 residues. The DNA for the CDR3 is TGTGCCAGCAGTGCCAAGGGGCCAGATACGCAGTATTTT. Translating it yields CASSAKGPDTQYF.

Turning to this clone: A read error may produce the germline difference seen at one junction end. The chain joins TRBV4-2 to TRBJ1-2, with 7 bases aligning to TRBD1. Germline assignment: CDR1 LGHNA and CDR2 YNFKEQ. The CDR3 has 13 amino acids. The CDR3 here is CASSQEFLGQDSF. CDR3 sequence (DNA): TGTGCCAGCAGCCAAGAATTCTTAGGACAGGATAGCTTC.

The chain recombines TRBV29-1 with TRBJ2-3; D is perhaps TRBD2 (5 bases). This CDR3 has 14 residues. The germline V and J ends were trimmed by 4 bases and 7 bases, with 18 bases remaining between them. CDR1 is SQVTM, CDR2 ANQGSEA, per germline. The CDR3 sequence is CSVVRRADHNTQYF. CDR3 nucleotides: TGCAGCGTTGTGAGGCGGGCGGACCATAATACGCAGTATTTT.

V and J are TRBV6-6 and TRBJ2-3; D ambiguous. The CDR3 covers 12 residues. Trimming cost V 5 bases and J 6 bases, with 9 bases left between them. CDR1 MNHNY and CDR2 SVGAGI come from the germline V gene (reference sequence). The DNA for the CDR3 is TGTGCCAGCAGTAATCGCCGGGATACGCAGTATTTT. Its protein product is CASSNRRDTQYF.

This rearrangement joins TRBV27 to TRBJ2-6, with 12 bases aligning to TRBD2. This CDR3 has 19 residues. The V gene end was trimmed by 5 bases and the J gene end by 0 bases; junction bases not matched to a gene: 8. Germline CDR1 and CDR2: MNHEY and SMNVEV (reference sequence). The chain's CDR3 is CASSPRTSGTNSGANVLTF. Here the CDR3 DNA reads TGTGCCAGCAGTCCGCGGACTAGCGGGACCAACTCTGGGGCCAACGTCCTGACTTTC.

This sequence joins TRBV7-2 and TRBJ2-2; D call uncertain. Germline lookup yields CDR1 SGHTA and CDR2 FQGNSA. The V end was cut by 2 bases, the J end by 6 bases, with 10 bases between. This CDR3 spans 14 amino acids. The CDR3 spells CASSLFSLSGELFF. In DNA form, the CDR3 reads TGTGCCAGCAGCTTATTTAGCCTGTCCGGGGAGCTGTTTTTT.

V usage is TRBV6-5 and J usage is TRBJ1-4; D not resolved. The CDR3 totals 12 residues. Trimming shortened V by 8 bases and J by 0 bases, and 4 bases separated the two germline ends. Germline-derived CDR1 and CDR2 are MNHEY and SVGAGI. CDR3 region: CASQTTNEKLFF. For the CDR3, the DNA is TGTGCCAGCCAGACAACTAATGAAAAACTGTTTTTT.

Here the CDR3 reads CAWSGATSSYGYTF. The CDR3, as DNA: TGTGCCTGGAGTGGGGCAACTTCTTCCTATGGCTACACCTTC. J is TRBJ1-2 and V is TRBV30; D remains unclear. CDR1 is GTSNPN, CDR2 SVGIG, per germline (reference sequence). This CDR3 region has 14 residues. V was shortened by 1 base and J by 4 bases, with 13 bases between the two germline ends. Combining the CDR3 with reference TRBV30 and TRBJ1-2 gives the whole variable domain SQTIHQWPATLVQPVGSPLSLECTVEGTSNPNLYWYRQAAGRGLQLLFYSVGIGQISSEVPQNLSASRPQDRQFILSSKKLLLSDSGFYLCAWSGATSSYGYTFGSGTRLTVV.

The gene calls are TRBV7-2 and TRBJ2-2, with 8 positions matching TRBD2. V was pared by 1 base and J by 3 bases, with 1 base of the junction left unmatched. The CDR3 extends over 15 amino acids. The germline gives CDR1 SGHTA, CDR2 FQGNSA. The CDR3 spells CASSLGGLDTGELFF. CDR3 nucleotides: TGTGCCAGCAGCTTAGGGGGACTAGACACCGGGGAGCTGTTTTTT.

The chain uses TRBV4-1 and TRBJ2-7; D is unclear. The CDR3 consists of 13 residues. V was clipped by 4 bases and J by 0 bases, with 7 bases between them. The germline V gene has CDR1 MGHRA and CDR2 YSYEKL. The CDR3 loop reads CASSPVDSYEQYF. The CDR3 DNA reads TGCGCCAGCAGCCCGGTTGACTCCTACGAGCAGTACTTC.

The table lists this clone with a count of one. The DNA of the CDR3 is TGCAGCGTTGTGGGGGGACAGGGTGGCTACACCTTC. This encodes CSVVGGQGGYTF. The rearrangement links TRBV29-1 to TRBJ1-2, with TRBD1 matching 9 bases. This CDR3 contains 12 residues. CDR1 is SQVTM, CDR2 ANQGSEA, per germline. Trimming took 4 bases from V and 7 from J; bases not matched to a gene: 4.

V is TRBV2 and J is TRBJ2-7; D is unclear. V was clipped by 3 bases and J by 4 bases, with 13 bases between them. The CDR3 consists of 14 residues. Germline CDR1 and CDR2: SNHLY and FYNNEI. DNA of the CDR3: TGTGCCAGCAGTGAGAACCAGGTCGGTTACGAGCAGTACTTC. Encoded protein: CASSENQVGYEQYF.

Comment on this clone: The junction and the germline gene differ at one end; a read error may be behind it. The rearrangement uses TRBV5-1 and TRBJ2-3; D could derive from TRBD1 or TRBD2 (5 bases each). CDR1 and CDR2 (germline): SGHRS, YFSETQ. CDR3 length equals 14 residues. The CDR3 DNA reads TGCGCCAGCACCTTGGGACGGAACGACGATACGCAGTATTTT. This gives the protein CASTLGRNDDTQYF. The variable domain in full, completed from reference TRBV5-1 and TRBJ2-3, reads KAGVTQTPRYLIKTRGQQVTLSCSPISGHRSVSWYQQTPGQGLQFLFEYFSETQRNKGNFPGRFSGRQFSNSRSEMNVSTLELGDSALYLCASTLGRNDDTQYFGPGTRLTVL.

The chain recombines TRBV5-4 with TRBJ1-4; D is uncertain. This CDR3 is 15 amino acids long. Trimming took off 3 bases at V and 0 bases at J, with 9 bases between the two ends. Germline assignment: CDR1 SGHNT and CDR2 YYREEE (reference sequence). The CDR3 is CASSSYKTTNEKLFF. The DNA for the CDR3 is TGTGCCAGCAGCTCCTACAAGACAACTAATGAAAAACTGTTTTTT.